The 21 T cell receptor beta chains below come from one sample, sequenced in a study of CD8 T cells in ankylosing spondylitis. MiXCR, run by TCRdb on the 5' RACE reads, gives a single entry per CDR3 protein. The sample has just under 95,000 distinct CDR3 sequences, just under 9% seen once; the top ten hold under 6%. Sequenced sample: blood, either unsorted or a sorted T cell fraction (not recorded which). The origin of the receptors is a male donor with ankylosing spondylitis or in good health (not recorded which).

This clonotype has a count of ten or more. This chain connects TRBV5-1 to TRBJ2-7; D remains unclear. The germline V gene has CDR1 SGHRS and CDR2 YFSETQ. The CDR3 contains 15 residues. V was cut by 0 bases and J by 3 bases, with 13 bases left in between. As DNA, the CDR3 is TGCGCCAGCAGCTTGGATGGCAACCTTTACTACGAGCAGTACTTC. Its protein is CASSLDGNLYYEQYF.

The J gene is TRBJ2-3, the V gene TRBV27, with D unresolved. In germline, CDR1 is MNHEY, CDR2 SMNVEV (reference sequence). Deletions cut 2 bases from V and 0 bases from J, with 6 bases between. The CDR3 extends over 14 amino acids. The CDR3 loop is CASSLARSTDTQYF. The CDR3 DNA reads TGTGCCAGCAGTTTAGCTAGAAGCACAGATACGCAGTATTTT.

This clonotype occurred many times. The CDR3 here is CASSFRLRDRAPGANEKLFF. CDR3 sequence (DNA): TGTGCCAGCAGTTTTAGGTTGCGGGACAGGGCCCCCGGGGCTAATGAAAAACTGTTTTTT. The genes are TRBV27 and TRBJ1-4, with 9 bases aligning to TRBD1. This CDR3 region has 20 residues. Germline V gene lookup returns CDR1 MNHEY and CDR2 SMNVEV (reference sequence). Unmatched junction bases numbered 17, after V lost 3 bases and J lost 3 bases.

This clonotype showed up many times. CDR3 DNA: TGCAGTGCCTCGTTGGTTTGGCGGGGGGAGGCAGATACGCAGTATTTT. It encodes CSASLVWRGEADTQYF. The V call is TRBV20-1, the J call TRBJ2-3, with 8 bases matching TRBD2. Germline V gene data show CDR1 as DFQATT and CDR2 as SNEGSKA (reference sequence). The CDR3 loop spans 16 amino acids. With 6 bases clipped from V and 4 bases from J, the junction kept 15 bases outside the gene matches.

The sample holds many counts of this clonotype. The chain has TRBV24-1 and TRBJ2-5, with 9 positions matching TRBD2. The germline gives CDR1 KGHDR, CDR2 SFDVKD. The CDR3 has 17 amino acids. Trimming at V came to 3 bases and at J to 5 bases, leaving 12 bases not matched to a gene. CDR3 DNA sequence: TGTGCCACCAGTGATCCCGTTGGCGGGGGGGCCATGGAGACCCAGTACTTC. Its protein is CATSDPVGGGAMETQYF.

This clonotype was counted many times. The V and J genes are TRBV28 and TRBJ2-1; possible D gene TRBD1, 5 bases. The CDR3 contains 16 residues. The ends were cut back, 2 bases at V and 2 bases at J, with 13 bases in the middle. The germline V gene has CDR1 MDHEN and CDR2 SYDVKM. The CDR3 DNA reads TGTGCCAGCAGTTTAGGGAAGGGGCTGACCTACAATGAGCAGTTCTTC. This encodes CASSLGKGLTYNEQFF.

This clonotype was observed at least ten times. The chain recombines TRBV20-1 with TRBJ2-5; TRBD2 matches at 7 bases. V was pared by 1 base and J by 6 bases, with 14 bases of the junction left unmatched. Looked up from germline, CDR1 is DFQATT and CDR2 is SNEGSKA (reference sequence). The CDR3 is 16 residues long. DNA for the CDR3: TGCAGTGCTAGAGGCGCCGGGACTATCCTCCAGCAGACCCAGTACTTC. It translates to CSARGAGTILQQTQYF.

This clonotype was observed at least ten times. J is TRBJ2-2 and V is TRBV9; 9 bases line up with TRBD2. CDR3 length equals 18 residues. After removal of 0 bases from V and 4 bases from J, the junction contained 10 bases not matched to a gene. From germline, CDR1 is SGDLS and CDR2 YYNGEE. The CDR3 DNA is TGTGCCAGCAGCGTAGATAGCGGGGGAATCCGAGGCACCGGGGAGCTGTTTTTT. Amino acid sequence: CASSVDSGGIRGTGELFF.

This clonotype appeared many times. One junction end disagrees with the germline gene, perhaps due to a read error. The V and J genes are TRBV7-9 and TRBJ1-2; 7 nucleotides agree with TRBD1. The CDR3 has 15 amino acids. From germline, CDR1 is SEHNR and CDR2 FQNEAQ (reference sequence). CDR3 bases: TGTGCCAGCGGCGGCGGGGGACAGCCTAAGTATGGCTACACCTTC. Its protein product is CASGGGGQPKYGYTF.

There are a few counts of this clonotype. The CDR3 DNA is TGTGCCAGCAGTCAGCGGACAGGGGCCATCTCTACCTATGGCTACACCTTC. Protein product: CASSQRTGAISTYGYTF. The chain has TRBV6-1 and TRBJ1-2; 9 bases match TRBD1. The CDR3 has 17 amino acids. In germline, CDR1 is MNHNS, CDR2 SASEGT. V was clipped by 5 bases and J by 4 bases; unmatched bases: 14.

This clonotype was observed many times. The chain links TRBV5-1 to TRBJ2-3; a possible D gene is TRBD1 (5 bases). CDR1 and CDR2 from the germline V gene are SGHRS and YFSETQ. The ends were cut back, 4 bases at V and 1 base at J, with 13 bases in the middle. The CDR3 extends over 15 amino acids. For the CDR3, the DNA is TGCGCCAGCAGCATACAGGAGTACGGCACAGATACGCAGTATTTT. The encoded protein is CASSIQEYGTDTQYF.

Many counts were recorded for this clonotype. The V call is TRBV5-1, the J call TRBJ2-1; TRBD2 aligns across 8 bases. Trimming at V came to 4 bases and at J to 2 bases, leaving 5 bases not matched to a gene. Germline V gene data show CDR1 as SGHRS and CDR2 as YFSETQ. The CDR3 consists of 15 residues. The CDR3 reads CASSDSGIAYNEQFF. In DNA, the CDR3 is TGCGCCAGCAGCGATAGCGGGATAGCCTACAATGAGCAGTTCTTC. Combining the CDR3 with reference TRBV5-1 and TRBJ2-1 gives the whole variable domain KAGVTQTPRYLIKTRGQQVTLSCSPISGHRSVSWYQQTPGQGLQFLFEYFSETQRNKGNFPGRFSGRQFSNSRSEMNVSTLELGDSALYLCASSDSGIAYNEQFFGPGTRLTVL.

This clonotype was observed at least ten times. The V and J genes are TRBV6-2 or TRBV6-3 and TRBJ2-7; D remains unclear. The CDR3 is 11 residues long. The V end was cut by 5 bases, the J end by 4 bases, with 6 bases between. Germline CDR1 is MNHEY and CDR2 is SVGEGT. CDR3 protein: CASSDGYEQYF. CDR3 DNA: TGTGCCAGCAGTGACGGTTACGAGCAGTACTTC.

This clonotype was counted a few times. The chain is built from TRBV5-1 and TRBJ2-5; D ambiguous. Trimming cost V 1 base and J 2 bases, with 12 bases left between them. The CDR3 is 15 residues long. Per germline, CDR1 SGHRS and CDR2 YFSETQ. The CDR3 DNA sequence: TGCGCCAGCAGCTTGTTGGTGGGGAAGCAAGAGACCCAGTACTTC. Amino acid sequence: CASSLLVGKQETQYF.

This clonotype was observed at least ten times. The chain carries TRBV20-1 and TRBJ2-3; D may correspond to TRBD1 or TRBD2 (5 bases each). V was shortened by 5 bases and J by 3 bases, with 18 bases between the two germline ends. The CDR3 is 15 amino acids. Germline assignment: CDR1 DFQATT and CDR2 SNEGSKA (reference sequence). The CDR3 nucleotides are TGCAGTGCTCGGACGGGACCTACGAGGACAGATACGCAGTATTTT. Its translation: CSARTGPTRTDTQYF.

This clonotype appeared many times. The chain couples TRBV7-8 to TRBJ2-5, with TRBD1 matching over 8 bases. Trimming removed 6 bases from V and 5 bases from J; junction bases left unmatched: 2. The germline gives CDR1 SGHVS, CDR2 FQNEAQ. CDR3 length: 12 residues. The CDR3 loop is CASSRDRETQYF. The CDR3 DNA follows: TGTGCCAGCAGTCGGGACAGGGAGACCCAGTACTTC.

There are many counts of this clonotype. Here the CDR3 DNA reads TGTGCCAGCAGGAATACAGGGGAGGGGGAGACCCAGTACTTC. This translates into CASRNTGEGETQYF. The chain links TRBV12-3 or TRBV12-4 to TRBJ2-5; D may correspond to TRBD1 or TRBD2 (7 bases each). The CDR3 has 14 residues. The V end was cut by 6 bases, the J end by 5 bases, with 16 bases between.

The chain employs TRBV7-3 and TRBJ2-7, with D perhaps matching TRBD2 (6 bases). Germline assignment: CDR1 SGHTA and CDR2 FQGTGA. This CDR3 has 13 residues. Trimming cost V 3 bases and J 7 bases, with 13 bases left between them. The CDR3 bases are TGTGCCAGCAGCTTGAACGGGGGAGAAGAGCAGTACTTC. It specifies CASSLNGGEEQYF.

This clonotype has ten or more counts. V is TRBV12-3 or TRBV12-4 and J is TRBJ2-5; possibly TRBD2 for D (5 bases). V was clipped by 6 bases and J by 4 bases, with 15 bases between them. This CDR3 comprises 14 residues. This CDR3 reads CASSRPLRGETQYF. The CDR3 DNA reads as TGTGCCAGCAGCCGACCCCTCCGGGGAGAGACCCAGTACTTC.

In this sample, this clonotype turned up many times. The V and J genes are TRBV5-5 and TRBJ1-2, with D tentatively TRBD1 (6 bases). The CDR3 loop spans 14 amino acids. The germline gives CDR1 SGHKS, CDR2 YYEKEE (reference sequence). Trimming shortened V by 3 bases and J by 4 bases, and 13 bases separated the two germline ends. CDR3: CASSSRTVVYGYTF. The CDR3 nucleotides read TGTGCCAGCAGCTCCAGGACAGTAGTCTATGGCTACACCTTC.

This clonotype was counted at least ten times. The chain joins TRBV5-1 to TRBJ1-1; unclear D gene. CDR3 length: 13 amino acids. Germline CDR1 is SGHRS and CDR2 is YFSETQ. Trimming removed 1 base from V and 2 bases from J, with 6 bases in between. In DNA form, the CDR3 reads TGCGCCAGCAGCTTGAGTTCAAACACTGAAGCTTTCTTT. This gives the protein CASSLSSNTEAFF.